This entry features one T cell receptor (beta chain) sequence. Its antigen is unknown. The entry originates in a study of post-analysis software for immune sequencing data. Study context: Disease courses included relapsing-remitting, secondary progressive and progressive-relapsing multiple sclerosis.

Study conclusions and caveats: Elevated frequency relative to controls characterized about 5 TRBV segments in patients, TRBV5-6, TRBV5-1 and TRBV20-1 among them. Controls significantly exceeded multiple sclerosis patients in normalized Chao1 diversity. Analysis by F measure revealed that same-batch samples clustered strongly together.

The CDR3 spans 15 residues. V lost 6 bases, J lost 3 bases, and 10 bases stayed unmatched. Germline V lookup: CDR1 DFQATT, CDR2 SNEGSKA (reference sequence). Built from TCR beta cDNA, the libraries had unique molecular identifiers in them. The yield from approximately 1 to 10 million T cells was around 500,000 cDNA molecules in total. One entry per CDR3 protein results from TCRdb running MiXCR on the PCR reads. The table includes 450,000 or so distinct CDR3 sequences, over 35% detected once. This receptor was obtained from a girl aged 10 to 17 with multiple sclerosis. The sequencing input was blood. The chain employs TRBV20-1 and TRBJ2-3; 9 nucleotides line up with TRBD2. The DNA for the CDR3 is TGCAGTGCCGCCGAGGCGGGAGGGGTGACAGATACGCAGTATTTT. Protein sequence: CSAAEAGGVTDTQYF.